These T cell receptor beta chains were read from a single sample in a study of cytomegalovirus exposure and HLA in healthy donors. The assay was immunoSEQ multiplex PCR, and TCRdb's table has in-frame clones only and misses some. The listing contains 150,000 to 200,000 clones. The material sequenced was PBMCs. Receptors were obtained from a man aged 25 to 45 in good health and CMV-seronegative. Each CDR3 is given with its conserved first and last residue. D genes are given only for firm matches.

D: .; V: TRBV18; J: TRBJ1-5; CDR3: CASSPNNQPQHF; DNA: TGTGCCAGCTCACCCAATAATCAGCCCCAGCATTTT
D: .; V: TRBV6-4; J: TRBJ2-6; CDR3: CASSDQAWSGANVLTF; DNA: TGTGCCAGCAGTGACCAGGCTTGGTCTGGGGCCAACGTCCTGACTTTC
D: TRBD2; V: TRBV30; J: TRBJ2-3; CDR3: CAWSSGRALITDTQYF; DNA: TGTGCCTGGAGCAGCGGGAGGGCCCTCATTACAGATACGCAGTATTTT
D: .; V: TRBV7-9; J: TRBJ1-1; CDR3: CASSLVLENTEAFF; DNA: TGTGCCAGCAGCTTAGTGCTAGAAAACACTGAAGCTTTCTTT
D: .; V: TRBV28; J: TRBJ2-5; CDR3: CASRSRGPPSQETQYF; DNA: TGTGCCAGCAGGTCGCGGGGGCCCCCGTCCCAAGAGACCCAGTACTTC
D: TRBD1; V: TRBV7-9; J: TRBJ2-7; CDR3: CASSLAKDRVYEQYF; DNA: TGTGCCAGCAGCTTAGCGAAGGACAGGGTCTACGAGCAGTACTTC
D: TRBD2; V: TRBV13; J: TRBJ2-7; CDR3: CASRLKRGLSYEQYF; DNA: TGTGCCAGCAGACTCAAGCGGGGCCTCTCCTACGAGCAGTACTTC
D: .; V: TRBV4-2; J: TRBJ1-4; CDR3: CASSQDRGRGEKLFF; DNA: TGTGCCAGCAGCCAAGATAGAGGGCGGGGTGAAAAACTGTTTTTT
D: .; V: TRBV7-9; J: TRBJ1-1; CDR3: CASSLVDRNTEAFF; DNA: TGTGCCAGCAGCTTAGTGGACAGAAACACTGAAGCTTTCTTT
D: TRBD1; V: TRBV7-9; J: TRBJ1-3; CDR3: CASSDRAFGNTIYF; DNA: TGTGCCAGCAGCGACAGGGCCTTTGGAAACACCATATATTTT
D: .; V: TRBV30; J: TRBJ2-7; CDR3: CAWSDLFDSYEQYF; DNA: TGTGCCTGGAGCGACTTATTCGACTCCTACGAGCAGTACTTC
D: TRBD2; V: TRBV7-7; J: TRBJ2-1; CDR3: CASSPGLAGVVNEQFF; DNA: TGTGCCAGCAGCCCCGGACTAGCGGGAGTAGTAAATGAGCAGTTCTTC
D: TRBD1; V: TRBV2; J: TRBJ2-7; CDR3: CASKPGQTNEQYF; DNA: TGTGCCAGCAAGCCGGGACAGACGAACGAGCAGTACTTC
D: TRBD1; V: TRBV18; J: TRBJ1-4; CDR3: CAGRTGTNEKLFF; DNA: TGTGCCGGGCGGACAGGAACGAATGAAAAACTGTTTTTT
D: .; V: TRBV6-5; J: TRBJ1-5; CDR3: CASTPGGRDQPQHF; DNA: TGTGCCAGCACTCCCGGGGGTAGGGACCAGCCCCAGCATTTT
D: .; V: TRBV7-9; J: TRBJ2-7; CDR3: CAGSLKGGGLEQYF; DNA: TGTGCCGGCAGCTTAAAAGGGGGGGGTCTCGAGCAGTACTTC
D: TRBD1; V: TRBV14; J: TRBJ1-1; CDR3: CASSQSGGGEAFF; DNA: TGTGCCAGCAGCCAATCAGGGGGCGGTGAAGCTTTCTTT
D: TRBD2; V: TRBV6-1; J: TRBJ2-7; CDR3: CASSEPYSGRTSYEQYF; DNA: TGTGCCAGCAGTGAACCTTATAGCGGGAGAACCTCCTACGAGCAGTACTTC
D: TRBD2; V: TRBV11-2; J: TRBJ2-1; CDR3: CASSLVGGRVYNEQFF; DNA: TGTGCCAGCAGCTTAGTAGGCGGGAGAGTCTACAATGAGCAGTTCTTC
D: TRBD1; V: TRBV5-1; J: TRBJ1-1; CDR3: CASSLYGTGEGNTEAFF; DNA: TGCGCCAGCAGCCTCTACGGGACAGGGGAAGGGAACACTGAAGCTTTCTTT
D: TRBD1; V: TRBV5-6; J: TRBJ2-7; CDR3: CASSLRDRDQYF; DNA: TGTGCCAGCAGCTTGCGGGACAGGGACCAGTACTTC
D: TRBD2; V: TRBV19; J: TRBJ2-3; CDR3: CASSISYREGGDTQYF; DNA: TGTGCCAGTAGTATTTCGTATCGGGAGGGCGGGGATACGCAGTATTTT
D: .; V: TRBV7-2; J: TRBJ2-7; CDR3: CASSLALGEYEQYF; DNA: TGTGCCAGCAGCTTAGCGCTCGGGGAATACGAGCAGTACTTC
D: TRBD1; V: TRBV5-1; J: TRBJ1-2; CDR3: CASSEGQGNYGYTF; DNA: TGCGCCAGCAGCGAGGGACAGGGCAACTATGGCTACACCTTC
D: .; V: TRBV11-2; J: TRBJ2-7; CDR3: CASSLVAVSYEQYF; DNA: TGTGCCAGCAGCTTAGTGGCGGTGTCCTACGAGCAGTACTTC
D: TRBD2; V: TRBV4-2; J: TRBJ2-1; CDR3: CASSQGIGTSGRNEQFF; DNA: TGTGCCAGCAGCCAAGGGATAGGGACTAGCGGGAGAAATGAGCAGTTCTTC
D: .; V: TRBV7-9; J: TRBJ1-2; CDR3: CASSLLGQGNGYTF; DNA: TGTGCCAGCAGCTTATTAGGCCAGGGAAATGGCTACACCTTC
D: TRBD1; V: TRBV5-4; J: TRBJ1-6; CDR3: CASSLGQGANSPLHF; DNA: TGTGCCAGCAGCCTCGGACAGGGGGCTAATTCACCCCTCCACTTT
D: .; V: TRBV12-5; J: TRBJ1-3; CDR3: CASGLGGVLNTIYF; DNA: TGTGCTAGTGGTTTGGGGGGGGTGTTGAACACCATATATTTT
D: .; V: TRBV7-8; J: TRBJ2-7; CDR3: CASSLVDSRTPDYEQYF; DNA: TGTGCCAGCAGCTTAGTGGACAGCCGCACGCCCGACTACGAGCAGTACTTC
D: .; V: TRBV2; J: TRBJ1-1; CDR3: CASSEWLNTEAFF; DNA: TGTGCCAGCAGTGAATGGCTGAACACTGAAGCTTTCTTT
D: .; V: TRBV5-4; J: TRBJ2-7; CDR3: CASSGGGGRISYEQYF; DNA: TGTGCCAGCAGCGGCGGCGGCGGGCGGATCTCCTACGAGCAGTACTTC
D: TRBD1; V: TRBV27; J: TRBJ2-7; CDR3: CASSLRDRIYEQYF; DNA: TGTGCCAGCAGTTTACGGGACAGGATCTACGAGCAGTACTTC
D: TRBD2; V: TRBV7-9; J: TRBJ2-7; CDR3: CASSLGAGVYEQYF; DNA: TGTGCCAGCAGCTTAGGGGCGGGAGTCTACGAGCAGTACTTC
D: .; V: TRBV29-1; J: TRBJ1-1; CDR3: CSVVGQGNTEAFF; DNA: TGCAGCGTTGTCGGGCAGGGAAACACTGAAGCTTTCTTT
D: .; V: TRBV2; J: TRBJ1-5; CDR3: CAIRERNQPQHF; DNA: TGTGCCATACGGGAGCGCAATCAGCCCCAGCATTTT
D: .; V: TRBV4-1; J: TRBJ2-7; CDR3: CASSQLQGTSEQYF; DNA: TGCGCCAGCAGCCAACTACAGGGAACCAGCGAGCAGTACTTC
D: .; V: TRBV5-1; J: TRBJ2-7; CDR3: CASSSTIYEQYF; DNA: TGCGCCAGCAGCTCAACAATCTACGAGCAGTACTTC
D: .; V: TRBV5-6; J: TRBJ1-1; CDR3: CASRSHLNTEAFF; DNA: TGTGCCAGTCGTAGTCACTTGAACACTGAAGCTTTCTTT
D: TRBD2; V: TRBV7-9; J: TRBJ2-7; CDR3: CASSLGLAGGEQYF; DNA: TGTGCCAGCAGCTTAGGTCTAGCGGGAGGCGAGCAGTACTTC
D: .; V: TRBV2; J: TRBJ1-2; CDR3: CAGRTEGSYGYTF; DNA: TGTGCCGGACGGACAGAGGGGTCCTATGGCTACACCTTC
D: .; V: TRBV6-4; J: TRBJ1-3; CDR3: CASSDRRGGAGNTIYF; DNA: TGTGCCAGCAGTGACAGAAGAGGGGGGGCCGGAAACACCATATATTTT
D: .; V: TRBV28; J: TRBJ1-2; CDR3: CASSRRGYGYTF; DNA: TGTGCCAGCAGTCGTAGGGGCTATGGCTACACCTTC
D: TRBD1; V: TRBV9; J: TRBJ2-2; CDR3: CASSAQGQGGTGELFF; DNA: TGTGCCAGCAGCGCCCAGGGACAGGGTGGCACCGGGGAGCTGTTTTTT
D: .; V: TRBV7-9; J: TRBJ2-1; CDR3: CASSDRTTYNEQFF; DNA: TGTGCCAGCAGCGATCGTACTACGTACAATGAGCAGTTCTTC
D: .; V: TRBV6-1; J: TRBJ1-3; CDR3: CASSYTIGFGNTIYF; DNA: TGTGCCAGTTCTTATACCATCGGGTTTGGAAACACCATATATTTT
D: TRBD1; V: TRBV29-1; J: TRBJ2-1; CDR3: CSVSTGGDEQFF; DNA: TGCAGCGTGTCGACAGGGGGCGATGAGCAGTTCTTC
D: TRBD1; V: TRBV28; J: TRBJ1-1; CDR3: CASSQGASTEAFF; DNA: TGTGCCAGCAGTCAGGGGGCCAGCACTGAAGCTTTCTTT
D: .; V: TRBV6-5; J: TRBJ2-5; CDR3: CASSYIEGGETQYF; DNA: TGTGCCAGCAGTTACATTGAGGGAGGAGAGACCCAGTACTTC
D: TRBD1; V: TRBV5-1; J: TRBJ1-1; CDR3: CASSFYGQGQGNTEAFF; DNA: TGCGCCAGCAGCTTTTATGGACAGGGGCAGGGGAACACTGAAGCTTTCTTT
D: TRBD2; V: TRBV5-1; J: TRBJ2-7; CDR3: CASSLLAGGGVSEQYF; DNA: TGCGCCAGCAGCCTGCTAGCGGGAGGGGGAGTTAGCGAGCAGTACTTC
D: TRBD1; V: TRBV6-5; J: TRBJ1-1; CDR3: CASTTGTGASEAFF; DNA: TGTGCCAGCACCACCGGGACAGGGGCATCTGAAGCTTTCTTT